Below are 25 T cell receptor beta chains sequenced from a single sample in a study of graft-versus-host responses after intestinal transplantation. Produced via immunoSEQ multiplex PCR; TCRdb's table is partial and in-frame only. The sample shows about 88,000 clones, under 95% of them seen only once. Their antigens are not known. The source material was unstimulated CD4+ T cells sorted from spleen or lymph node cells, sampled before transplant. These receptors originate from a human donor who was the organ donor for an intestinal transplant.

The chain is built from TRBV18 and TRBJ1-1; D is perhaps TRBD1 (6 bases). Trimming cost V 6 bases and J 4 bases, with 12 bases left between them. This CDR3 comprises 13 residues. Germline CDR1 and CDR2: KGHSH and LQKENI. CDR3 DNA: TGTGCCAGCTCCCCCGGACAGTTCACTGAAGCTTTCTTT. Amino acid sequence: CASSPGQFTEAFF.

This chain links TRBV5-1 with TRBJ2-3; 9 bases are shared with TRBD2. CDR1 SGHRS and CDR2 YFSETQ come from the germline V gene. V was clipped by 1 base and J by 2 bases; unmatched bases: 2. There are 15 residues in the CDR3. This chain's CDR3 is CASSLPSGVTDTQYF. For the CDR3, the DNA is TGCGCCAGCAGCTTGCCTAGCGGGGTCACAGATACGCAGTATTTT.

V and J are TRBV5-1 and TRBJ2-3; D unclear. This CDR3 is 13 amino acids long. Trimming took 6 bases from V and 0 from J, leaving 8 bases between them. Germline CDR1 SGHRS, CDR2 YFSETQ. The DNA of the CDR3 is TGCGCCAGCACAACGGTTAGCACAGATACGCAGTATTTT. It yields the protein CASTTVSTDTQYF.

This clone was picked up a small number of times. The J gene is TRBJ1-6, the V gene TRBV7-9; 8 nucleotides align to TRBD1. Germline values: CDR1 SEHNR, CDR2 FQNEAQ (reference sequence). The junction had 7 bases not matched to a gene; V was cut back by 2 bases and J by 13 bases. This CDR3 is built from 14 residues. The CDR3 DNA follows: TGTGCCAGCAGCTTATCAGGGACAGGCCTCCCCCTCCACTTT. This encodes CASSLSGTGLPLHF. The full variable domain, completed using reference TRBV7-9 and TRBJ1-6, is DTGVSQNPRHKITKRGQNVTFRCDPISEHNRLYWYRQTLGQGPEFLTYFQNEAQLEKSRLLSDRFSAERPKGSFSTLEIQRTEQGDSAMYLCASSLSGTGLPLHFGNGTRLTVT.

The chain is built from TRBV18 and TRBJ2-1; 9 positions match TRBD1. The CDR3 runs 14 residues. The trim removed 3 bases at V and 8 bases at J, leaving 5 bases unmatched. Germline CDR1 and CDR2: KGHSH and LQKENI. Here the CDR3 DNA reads TGTGCCAGCTCACCCCGATGGACAGGGGATGAGCAGTTCTTC. This encodes CASSPRWTGDEQFF.

The chain carries TRBV9 and TRBJ1-4; 8 nucleotides match TRBD1. The germline gives CDR1 SGDLS, CDR2 YYNGEE. Losses at the gene ends were 3 bases for V and 3 bases for J; bases not matched to a gene: 1. CDR3 length: 14 amino acids. The CDR3 here is CASSATGANEKLFF. In DNA form, the CDR3 reads TGTGCCAGCAGCGCGACAGGGGCTAATGAAAAACTGTTTTTT.

V usage is TRBV5-4 and J usage is TRBJ2-1; maybe TRBD2 (5 bases). The germline V gene has CDR1 SGHNT and CDR2 YYREEE (reference sequence). The CDR3 has 13 amino acids. V gave up 4 bases and J gave up 7 bases, with 12 bases separating them. The CDR3: CASSLALGNEQFF. The CDR3 nucleotides are TGTGCCAGCAGCCTAGCCTTAGGTAATGAGCAGTTCTTC.

This chain connects TRBV6-5 to TRBJ1-1; D is unresolved. The germline gives CDR1 MNHEY, CDR2 SVGAGI. This CDR3 region has 15 residues. Trimming pared 5 bases from V and 5 bases from J, leaving 18 bases between. As DNA, the CDR3 is TGTGCCAGCAGTCTGGACCGTAATCCGGGAACTGAAGCTTTCTTT. It is translated as CASSLDRNPGTEAFF.

DNA for the CDR3: TGCGCCAGCAGCCAAAGCGGACTAGCGGGGGCCCCCTCCTACAATGAGCAGTTCTTC. Protein: CASSQSGLAGAPSYNEQFF. The genes are TRBV4-1 and TRBJ2-1, with TRBD2 matching 13 bases. V dropped 2 bases and J dropped 0; count of bases not matched to a gene: 7. The CDR3 totals 19 residues. Germline CDR1 reads MGHRA; CDR2 reads YSYEKL.

The chain recombines TRBV4-2 with TRBJ2-7; 9 bases are a match to TRBD2. V lost 1 base, J lost 1 base, and 5 bases stayed unmatched. The CDR3 extends over 16 amino acids. The V gene's germline CDR1 is LGHNA and CDR2 YNFKEQ. The CDR3 loop reads CASSQASSGGSYEQYF. The DNA of the CDR3 is TGTGCCAGCAGCCAAGCCTCGAGCGGGGGGTCCTACGAGCAGTACTTC.

Regarding this clone: An end of the junction does not agree with germline; a read error may underlie this. This sequence joins TRBV5-1 and TRBJ1-2; TRBD1 agrees at 11 bases. Germline V gives CDR1 SGHRS, CDR2 YFSETQ. The CDR3 runs 13 residues. CDR3 residues: CASSLDGQGATLF. The CDR3, as DNA: TGCGCCAGCAGCTTGGATGGACAGGGGGCCACCCTCTTC.

The chain recombines TRBV11-3 with TRBJ2-3, with D perhaps TRBD2 (5 bases). This CDR3 comprises 16 residues. The ends were cut back, 4 bases at V and 0 bases at J, with 14 bases in the middle. Germline V CDR1 and CDR2: SGHNT, YENEEA. The CDR3 DNA sequence: TGTGCCAGCAGCTCCCTCCGGGGTGCTAGCACAGATACGCAGTATTTT. Its protein product is CASSSLRGASTDTQYF.

V gene TRBV5-1 combines with J gene TRBJ2-5, with TRBD2 matching over 11 bases. The CDR3 runs to 18 residues. Germline CDR1 and CDR2: SGHRS and YFSETQ. Trimming removed 3 bases from V and 0 bases from J; junction bases left unmatched: 10. The CDR3: CASSSGTSGTTYQETQYF. CDR3 nucleotides: TGCGCCAGCAGCTCCGGGACTAGCGGCACGACGTACCAAGAGACCCAGTACTTC.

This sequence joins TRBV28 and TRBJ2-7; perhaps TRBD2 as D (5 bases). The germline gives CDR1 MDHEN, CDR2 SYDVKM. V was clipped by 7 bases and J by 5 bases, with 21 bases between them. The CDR3 sequence is 15 residues long. Here the CDR3 DNA reads TGTGCCAGCACCCCTACGGGGATTAGCGTACACGAGCAGTACTTC. The encoded protein is CASTPTGISVHEQYF.

The rearrangement joins TRBV5-1 to TRBJ2-1; the D is unclear. Germline V gene lookup returns CDR1 SGHRS and CDR2 YFSETQ. This CDR3 contains 15 residues. V lost 0 bases and J 2 bases, leaving 9 bases between the germline ends. In DNA, the CDR3 is TGCGCCAGCAGCTTGGAGTTAGCAACCTACAATGAGCAGTTCTTC. Translation gives CASSLELATYNEQFF.

This clone was counted a single time. The genes are TRBV9 and TRBJ2-7; TRBD1 matches at 7 bases. Unmatched junction bases numbered 3, after V lost 3 bases and J lost 3 bases. This CDR3 region has 13 residues. Germline values: CDR1 SGDLS, CDR2 YYNGEE. In DNA, the CDR3 is TGTGCCAGCAGCGGGACAGGCGGCTACGAGCAGTACTTC. Translated, it gives CASSGTGGYEQYF.

The chain uses TRBV10-1 and TRBJ2-3; 13 bases map to TRBD2. The J segment lost 3 bases and the V segment lost 6 bases, leaving 9 bases of the junction unmatched. CDR1 is WNHNN, CDR2 SYGVQD, per germline (reference sequence). This CDR3 comprises 17 residues. The DNA of the CDR3 is TGCGCCAGCAGCACCGGACTAGCGGGAGTGGAGACAGATACGCAGTATTTT. Its protein product is CASSTGLAGVETDTQYF.

This clone was counted between two and nine times. Other DNA sequences in the sample encode the same CDR3. This chain uses TRBV28 with TRBJ1-5; 8 bases align to TRBD1. Germline lookup yields CDR1 MDHEN and CDR2 SYDVKM. The junction had 1 base not matched to a gene; V was cut back by 4 bases and J by 2 bases. There are 14 residues in the CDR3. In nucleotides, the CDR3 is TGTGCCAGCAGTTCGGGACAGGGCAATCAGCCCCAGCATTTT. Translation: CASSSGQGNQPQHF.

V usage is TRBV9 and J usage is TRBJ2-2; 8 bases are shared with TRBD2. The CDR3 has 16 residues. CDR1 and CDR2 (germline): SGDLS, YYNGEE. J gave up 1 base and V 4 bases, and 6 bases lay outside the gene matches. The CDR3 nucleotides read TGTGCCAGCAGCCCCAGGGCGGGAGGGAACACCGGGGAGCTGTTTTTT. Its translation is CASSPRAGGNTGELFF.

This clone turned up a few times. V and J are TRBV6-6 and TRBJ1-1; D might be TRBD1 (5 bases). The germline gives CDR1 MNHNY, CDR2 SVGAGI (reference sequence). This CDR3 has 15 amino acids. The ends were cut back, 2 bases at V and 2 bases at J, with 12 bases in the middle. The CDR3 reads CASSYGGGPNTEAFF. CDR3 DNA sequence: TGTGCCAGCAGTTACGGGGGAGGACCTAACACTGAAGCTTTCTTT.

This clone was detected only a few times. The chain links TRBV19 to TRBJ1-6; D not resolved. Per the germline V gene, CDR1 is LNHDA and CDR2 is SQIVND (reference sequence). Trimming shortened V by 4 bases and J by 10 bases, and 8 bases separated the two germline ends. The CDR3 sequence is 12 residues long. The CDR3 coding sequence is TGTGCCAGTAGTACCGGGAGCTCACCCCTCCACTTT. Amino acid sequence: CASSTGSSPLHF.

This chain links TRBV27 with TRBJ2-7; D might be TRBD1 (6 bases). CDR1 is MNHEY, CDR2 SMNVEV, per germline (reference sequence). The V gene lost 2 bases and the J gene lost 4 bases, with 9 bases spanning the gap. The CDR3 sequence is 13 residues long. CDR3 nucleotide sequence: TGTGCCAGCAGTTTAAGGCAGGGGTACGAGCAGTACTTC. This sequence encodes CASSLRQGYEQYF.

This clone has only one observation. The chain links TRBV11-2 to TRBJ1-1; TRBD1 matches 10 bases. With 6 bases clipped from V and 7 bases from J, the junction kept 5 bases outside the gene matches. The CDR3 is made up of 13 amino acids. Germline V gene data show CDR1 as SGHAT and CDR2 as FQNNGV. The CDR3 here is CASSGTGVNEAFF. The CDR3, as DNA: TGTGCCAGCAGTGGGACAGGGGTTAATGAAGCTTTCTTT.

The rearrangement links TRBV6-5 to TRBJ1-1; 9 bases line up with TRBD1. After removal of 4 bases from V and 1 base from J, the junction contained 4 bases not matched to a gene. Per germline, CDR1 MNHEY and CDR2 SVGAGI. This CDR3 spans 15 amino acids. CDR3 DNA sequence: TGTGCCAGCAGTTCACAGGGGGCCCCGAACACTGAAGCTTTCTTT. Translated, it gives CASSSQGAPNTEAFF.

This chain connects TRBV5-6 to TRBJ2-5; D is possibly TRBD1 (5 bases). V was clipped by 2 bases and J by 1 base, with 21 bases between them. This CDR3 is built from 18 residues. The germline V gene has CDR1 SGHDT and CDR2 YYEEEE. The CDR3 sequence is CASSFSFDPGISQETQYF. For the CDR3, the DNA is TGTGCCAGCAGCTTCTCATTCGATCCAGGGATTTCCCAAGAGACCCAGTACTTC.